The next 14 T cell receptor beta chains were all read from a single sample in a study of response to subunit inactivated influenza vaccine. One entry per CDR3 protein, called by TCRdb with MiXCR from the RT-PCR reads. Of around 530,000 distinct CDR3 sequences in the sample, 16% were seen once. Here the sequenced sample was CD4+ T cells sorted from PBMCs, taken 23 months after vaccination. The receptors here all came from a man aged 45 to 75 who received an inactivated influenza vaccine.

This clonotype was counted ten times or more. The CDR3 loop is CASSLGGVAYNEQFF. The CDR3 DNA sequence: TGTGCCAGCAGCTTAGGCGGGGTAGCCTACAATGAGCAGTTCTTC. J is TRBJ2-1 and V is TRBV7-2; maybe TRBD2 (6 bases). V was cut by 1 base and J by 2 bases, with 9 bases left in between. Germline CDR1 and CDR2: SGHTA and FQGNSA. The CDR3 sequence is 15 residues long.

This clonotype was counted at least ten times. V is TRBV5-1 and J is TRBJ2-1, with 8 positions matching TRBD2. Germline trimming cut 0 bases from V and 6 bases from J; bases unmatched to any gene: 8. CDR3 length equals 16 residues. CDR1 is SGHRS and CDR2 is YFSETQ in the germline V gene. DNA for the CDR3: TGCGCCAGCAGCTTGGCTTTAGCGGGGATAGGCAATGAGCAGTTCTTC. It is translated as CASSLALAGIGNEQFF.

This clonotype was picked up a small number of times. This chain connects TRBV5-4 to TRBJ2-2; 7 bases align to TRBD1. The J segment lost 3 bases and the V segment lost 3 bases, leaving 5 bases of the junction unmatched. This CDR3 region has 15 residues. Germline values: CDR1 SGHNT, CDR2 YYREEE (reference sequence). The CDR3 protein is CASSYRDSYTGELFF. CDR3 coding DNA: TGTGCCAGCAGCTACCGGGACAGCTACACCGGGGAGCTGTTTTTT.

This clonotype was seen more than once but under ten times. CDR3 loop: CASSQIGATKNIQYF. The CDR3 region has the DNA TGTGCCAGCAGCCAGATAGGCGCGACCAAAAACATTCAGTACTTC. The rearrangement uses TRBV3-1 and TRBJ2-4; D unclear. This CDR3 spans 15 amino acids. Trimming left V 3 bases short and J 2 bases short, with 11 bases between. Germline-derived CDR1 and CDR2 are LGHDT and YNNKEL (reference sequence). Full variable domain (rest looked up from reference TRBV3-1 and TRBJ2-4): DTAVSQTPKYLVTQMGNDKSIKCEQNLGHDTMYWYKQDSKKFLKIMFSYNNKELIINETVPNRFSPKSPDKAHLNLHINSLELGDSAVYFCASSQIGATKNIQYFGAGTRLSVL.

This clonotype has more than one count but fewer than ten. The chain recombines TRBV4-1 with TRBJ1-4; D is undetermined. With 0 bases removed from V and 4 bases from J, the gap between germline ends came to 12 bases. There are 16 residues in the CDR3. Germline CDR1 MGHRA, CDR2 YSYEKL. The CDR3 DNA is TGCGCCAGCAGCCAAGATTCGCCAGCCTTTAATGAAAAACTGTTTTTT. As protein: CASSQDSPAFNEKLFF.

This clonotype was counted a few times. This chain connects TRBV24-1 to TRBJ2-1; 7 positions agree with TRBD2. Germline CDR1 KGHDR, CDR2 SFDVKD. The CDR3 totals 14 residues. Trimming removed 9 bases from V and 2 bases from J; junction bases left unmatched: 6. As DNA, the CDR3 is TGTGCCACCTCGCTAGCGGAGGCCTACAATGAGCAGTTCTTC. Translating gives CATSLAEAYNEQFF.

This clonotype came up many times. The rearrangement joins TRBV10-3 to TRBJ2-3, with D tentatively TRBD1 or TRBD2 (5 bases each). V lost 6 bases to trimming and J lost 2 bases, with 12 bases between them. CDR1 and CDR2 (germline): ENHRY, SYGVKD. This CDR3 is 14 amino acids long. Here the CDR3 DNA reads TGTGCCATCAGAGGGGACCCTCACACAGATACGCAGTATTTT. Its translation is CAIRGDPHTDTQYF.

The rearrangement joins TRBV2 to TRBJ2-1; no reliable D call. The CDR3 covers 13 residues. The V and J ends lost 3 bases and 5 bases respectively, with 8 bases between them. The germline V gene has CDR1 SNHLY and CDR2 FYNNEI. The CDR3 bases are TGTGCCAGCAGTGATCGCTTCCACAATGAGCAGTTCTTC. Its translation is CASSDRFHNEQFF.

The sample holds a few counts of this clonotype. The chain joins TRBV5-1 to TRBJ2-1; the D is unclear. This CDR3 has 12 amino acids. Germline CDR1 and CDR2: SGHRS and YFSETQ. V lost 5 bases and J 6 bases, leaving 9 bases between the germline ends. The CDR3 region is CASRKETNEQFF. Written as DNA, the CDR3 is TGCGCCAGCAGGAAGGAAACCAATGAGCAGTTCTTC.

This chain connects TRBV5-6 to TRBJ2-7, with a possible D match to TRBD2 (6 bases). Germline loops: CDR1 SGHDT, CDR2 YYEEEE. Trimming stripped 9 bases from V and 7 bases from J, with 23 bases between. This CDR3 has 14 amino acids. CDR3 amino acids: CATKLGGSAREQYF. The CDR3 DNA follows: TGTGCCACTAAGCTGGGGGGTAGTGCTCGTGAGCAGTACTTC.

This clonotype was seen at least ten times. The rearrangement joins TRBV10-1 to TRBJ2-7, with D hard to call. V was clipped by 5 bases and J by 0 bases, with 8 bases between them. The germline V gene encodes CDR1 WNHNN and CDR2 SYGVQD (reference sequence). This CDR3 comprises 13 residues. Here the CDR3 DNA reads TGCGCCAGCAGTCCCGGATACTCCTACGAGCAGTACTTC. Protein product: CASSPGYSYEQYF.

The chain carries TRBV29-1 and TRBJ2-3, with 11 positions matching TRBD2. The CDR3 covers 15 residues. Germline V gene lookup returns CDR1 SQVTM and CDR2 ANQGSEA. V dropped 6 bases and J dropped 0; count of bases not matched to a gene: 5. The CDR3 coding sequence is TGCAGCGTATCTCTAGCGGGAGGTAGCACAGATACGCAGTATTTT. Protein product: CSVSLAGGSTDTQYF.

This clonotype was found a few times. V is TRBV4-1 and J is TRBJ1-1; 7 nucleotides match TRBD1. CDR3 size: 17 residues. Per germline, CDR1 MGHRA and CDR2 YSYEKL. After removal of 5 bases from V and 1 base from J, the junction contained 13 bases not matched to a gene. The CDR3 here is CASSSALSGTENTEAFF. In nucleotides, the CDR3 is TGCGCCAGCAGCTCCGCGCTGTCCGGGACAGAGAACACTGAAGCTTTCTTT.

This clonotype was seen a few times. The genes are TRBV10-3 and TRBJ1-4; 7 nucleotides match TRBD1. From germline, CDR1 is ENHRY and CDR2 SYGVKD. V lost 6 bases to trimming and J lost 12 bases; unmatched junction nucleotides: 10. The CDR3 sequence is 13 residues long. CDR3: CAISPTGTGELFF. The CDR3 DNA sequence: TGTGCCATCAGCCCGACAGGGACGGGAGAACTGTTTTTT.